This entry describes one T cell receptor (beta chain). This CDR3 is built from 12 residues. Trimming stripped 1 base from V and 8 bases from J, with 6 bases between. The germline V gene has CDR1 SGHTA and CDR2 FQGNSA. These data are taken from a study of blood T cell repertoires in COVID-19. At the level of the study: COVID-19 samples collected from the United States, Italy and Spain covered acute and convalescent phases. T cells, B-cell-depleted T cells, or PBMCs provided the cDNA or gDNA that served as material.

In the source study's methods: Quantification of nucleated cells was approximated via reference gene primer amplification. Clones were sequenced by immunoSEQ multiplex PCR, and TCRdb holds only the in-frame ones, with some missing. The V and J calls and clone size come from that table; D and trimming were worked out from the DNA. The table has 60,000 to 75,000 clones, around 88% seen once; the top ten hold approximately 18%. The sequence derives from a woman older than 75 with active COVID-19. The source material was peripheral blood. The chain links TRBV7-2 to TRBJ2-1; D possibly corresponds to TRBD2 (5 bases). DNA for the CDR3: TGTGCCAGCAGCTTAGACGGGGATGAGCAGTTCTTC. Protein sequence: CASSLDGDEQFF.